Listed here is a single T cell receptor beta chain. Its antigen is unknown. These data are taken from a study of T cells in Graves' hyperthyroidism and ophthalmopathy. Out of approximately 10 ml of fresh peripheral blood came the PBMCs. Researchers amplified the TCR beta CDR3 regions from RNA transcripts. The TCR CDR3 first-round RT-PCR relied on the HTBI primer set. TCRdb reanalysed the multiplex PCR reads using MiXCR and keeps one entry per CDR3 protein. Of around 690,000 distinct CDR3 sequences listed, 17% are singletons. Study-level findings and limits: Clonotypes that were expanded in thyroid above 0.001 mostly appeared in blood too.

Trimming cost V 4 bases and J 5 bases, with 17 bases left between them. Germline V gene lookup returns CDR1 MGHRA and CDR2 YSYEKL. The CDR3 contains 16 residues. The sequence derives from a man aged 45-65 years with Graves' hyperthyroidism. This chain links TRBV4-1 with TRBJ2-2, with a possible D match to TRBD2 (5 bases). The specimen was blood. The CDR3 coding sequence is TGCGCCAGCAGCCGAATACTGGGAGAGGTTACCGGGGAGCTGTTTTTT. Amino acids: CASSRILGEVTGELFF.